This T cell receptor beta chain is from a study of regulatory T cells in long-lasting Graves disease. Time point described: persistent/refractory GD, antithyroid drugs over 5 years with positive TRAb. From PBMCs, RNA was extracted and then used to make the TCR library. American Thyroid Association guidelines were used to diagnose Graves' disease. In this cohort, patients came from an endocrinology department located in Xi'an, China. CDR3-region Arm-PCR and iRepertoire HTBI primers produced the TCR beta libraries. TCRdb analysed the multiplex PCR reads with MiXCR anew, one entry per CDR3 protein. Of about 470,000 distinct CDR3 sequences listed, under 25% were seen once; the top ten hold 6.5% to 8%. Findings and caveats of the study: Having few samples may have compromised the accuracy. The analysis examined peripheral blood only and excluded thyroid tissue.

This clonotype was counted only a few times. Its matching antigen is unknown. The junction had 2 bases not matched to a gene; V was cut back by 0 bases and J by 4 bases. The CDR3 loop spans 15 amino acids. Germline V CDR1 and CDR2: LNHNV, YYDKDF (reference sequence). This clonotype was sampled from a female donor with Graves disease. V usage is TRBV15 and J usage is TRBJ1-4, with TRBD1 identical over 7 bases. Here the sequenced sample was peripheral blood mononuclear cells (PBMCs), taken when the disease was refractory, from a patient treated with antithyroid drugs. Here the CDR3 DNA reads TGTGCCACCAGCAGAGAAGGGACAGTTAATGAAAAACTGTTTTTT. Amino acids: CATSREGTVNEKLFF.